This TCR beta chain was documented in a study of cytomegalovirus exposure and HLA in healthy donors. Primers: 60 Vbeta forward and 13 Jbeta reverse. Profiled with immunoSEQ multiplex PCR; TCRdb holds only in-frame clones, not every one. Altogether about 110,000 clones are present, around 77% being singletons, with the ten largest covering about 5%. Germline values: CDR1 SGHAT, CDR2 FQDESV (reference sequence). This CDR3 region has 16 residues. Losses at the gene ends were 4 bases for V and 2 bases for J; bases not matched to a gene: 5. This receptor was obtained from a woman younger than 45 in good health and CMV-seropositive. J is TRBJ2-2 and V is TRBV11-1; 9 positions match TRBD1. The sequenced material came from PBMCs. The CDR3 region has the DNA TGTGCCAGCAGCTCACAGGGGGCGCAAAACACCGGGGAGCTGTTTTTT. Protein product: CASSSQGAQNTGELFF.